Following are 28 T cell receptor beta chains from one sample sequenced in a study of shared clonotypes between healthy human individuals. Profiling relied on immunoSEQ multiplex PCR, and the TCRdb table lists in-frame clones only, not all of them. The sample lists about 2 million clones; roughly 94% were seen once. CD8 cells regarded as naive lacked CD45RO, were positively chosen for CCR7, and omitted terminally differentiated effector memory CD45RA+ cells. The source material was naive CD8+ T cells sorted from blood. The receptors shown here come from a young man in good health.

This clone was recorded only once. The chain couples TRBV4-3 to TRBJ2-1; the D is unclear. The CDR3 spans 13 residues. The V end lost 1 base, the J end lost 6 bases, and 7 bases lay between the germline ends. Per the germline V gene, CDR1 is LGHNA and CDR2 is YSLEER. The CDR3 coding sequence is TGCGCCAGCAGCCAAGGGGTTGTCAATGAGCAGTTCTTC. Residues: CASSQGVVNEQFF.

V is TRBV7-3 and J is TRBJ1-1, with 7 bases aligning to TRBD1. The CDR3 is 12 residues long. The V gene's germline CDR1 is SGHTA and CDR2 FQGTGA. V was pared by 5 bases and J by 11 bases, with 8 bases of the junction left unmatched. CDR3 sequence: CASSAQGEDAFF. CDR3 bases: TGTGCCAGCAGCGCCCAGGGGGAGGACGCTTTCTTT.

The chain carries TRBV4-3 and TRBJ1-2; TRBD1 aligns across 7 bases. Germline CDR1 LGHNA, CDR2 YSLEER. With V trimmed by 3 bases and J by 0 bases, 4 bases remained unmatched. The CDR3 has 15 residues. Here the CDR3 DNA reads TGCGCCAGCAGCCAGAGAGGACAGGCTAACTATGGCTACACCTTC. Amino acid sequence: CASSQRGQANYGYTF.

V and J are TRBV12-5 and TRBJ2-4, with TRBD2 matching over 12 bases. Trimming removed 6 bases from V and 8 bases from J; junction bases left unmatched: 11. Germline CDR1 reads LGHNT; CDR2 reads FRNRAP. The CDR3 contains 16 residues. This chain's CDR3 is CASGPRLAGASDIQYF. CDR3 nucleotides: TGTGCTAGTGGCCCTAGACTAGCGGGAGCTTCGGACATTCAGTACTTC.

The genes are TRBV10-3 and TRBJ2-7; the match to TRBD2 covers 14 bases. V was clipped by 8 bases and J by 1 base; unmatched bases: 4. This CDR3 spans 15 amino acids. From germline, CDR1 is ENHRY and CDR2 SYGVKD. CDR3 sequence reads: CAIGGLAGDSYEQYF. CDR3 DNA sequence: TGTGCCATCGGGGGACTAGCGGGGGATTCCTACGAGCAGTACTTC.

Of note for this clone: Distinct nucleotide sequences in the sample also encode this CDR3. The rearrangement uses TRBV9 and TRBJ2-1; no clear D. The CDR3 consists of 12 residues. CDR1 and CDR2 (germline): SGDLS, YYNGEE. V was trimmed by 3 bases and J by 3 bases, leaving 4 bases between them. CDR3 residues: CASSEGYNEQFF. The CDR3, as DNA: TGTGCCAGCAGCGAGGGCTACAATGAGCAGTTCTTC.

A note on this clone: Other DNA sequences from this sample encode an identical CDR3 as well. The chain joins TRBV5-4 to TRBJ1-2; TRBD1 matches at 8 bases. From germline, CDR1 is SGHNT and CDR2 YYREEE (reference sequence). The trim removed 4 bases at V and 5 bases at J, leaving 7 bases unmatched. This CDR3 has 14 amino acids. The CDR3, as DNA: TGTGCCAGCAGCCCAGGACAGGGTGTGTATGGCTACACCTTC. It yields the protein CASSPGQGVYGYTF.

The chain has TRBV27 and TRBJ1-1, with D maybe TRBD1 (6 bases). This CDR3 region has 13 residues. The V end lost 3 bases, the J end lost 7 bases, and 12 bases lay between the germline ends. The germline V gene has CDR1 MNHEY and CDR2 SMNVEV (reference sequence). The CDR3 nucleotides are TGTGCCAGCAGTTTCCTAGGGGGAGGTGAAGCTTTCTTT. It translates to CASSFLGGGEAFF.

As to this clone: Different DNA sequences within this sample yield the same CDR3. The rearrangement uses TRBV9 and TRBJ1-1; D is ambiguous. The CDR3 covers 13 residues. V was trimmed by 3 bases and J by 2 bases, leaving 8 bases between them. Germline V CDR1 and CDR2: SGDLS, YYNGEE. The CDR3 DNA reads TGTGCCAGCAGCGCCCTCAGCAACACTGAAGCTTTCTTT. This sequence encodes CASSALSNTEAFF.

This clone was observed a handful of times. The same CDR3 can be traced to other DNA sequences in this sample. The chain employs TRBV11-2 and TRBJ2-1; 7 bases map to TRBD2. The CDR3 length is 14 residues. Germline CDR1 SGHAT, CDR2 FQNNGV. V lost 2 bases and J lost 5; bases outside the gene matches: 3. The CDR3 is CASSLLAGDNEQFF. The CDR3 coding sequence is TGTGCCAGCAGCTTATTGGCGGGAGACAATGAGCAGTTCTTC.

V gene TRBV4-1 combines with J gene TRBJ2-6, with 8 bases that match TRBD1. The J segment lost 0 bases and the V segment lost 2 bases, leaving 3 bases of the junction unmatched. The CDR3 runs 17 residues. The germline V gene encodes CDR1 MGHRA and CDR2 YSYEKL. As DNA, the CDR3 is TGCGCCAGCAGCCAATCGGACAGGGCCTCTGGGGCCAACGTCCTGACTTTC. This gives the protein CASSQSDRASGANVLTF.

The gene calls are TRBV29-1 and TRBJ1-2, with D tentatively TRBD1 (5 bases). CDR3 length equals 14 residues. Germline-derived CDR1 and CDR2 are SQVTM and ANQGSEA. Trimming shortened V by 6 bases and J by 2 bases, and 16 bases separated the two germline ends. CDR3 sequence (DNA): TGCAGCGTAGCGACAGCTCTCGTAAACTATGGCTACACCTTC. Its translation: CSVATALVNYGYTF.

The gene calls are TRBV25-1 and TRBJ1-2; D not certain. The CDR3 contains 11 residues. The V gene's germline CDR1 is MGHDK and CDR2 SYGVNS. V was cut by 4 bases and J by 6 bases, with 6 bases left in between. CDR3 protein: CASSVWDGYTF. In DNA, the CDR3 is TGTGCCAGCAGTGTCTGGGATGGCTACACCTTC.

V and J are TRBV7-9 and TRBJ2-5, with 13 nucleotides matching TRBD2. J gave up 4 bases and V 5 bases, and 1 base lay outside the gene matches. The V gene's germline CDR1 is SEHNR and CDR2 FQNEAQ (reference sequence). The CDR3 extends over 14 amino acids. The CDR3 loop is CASSGTSGVETQYF. The DNA of the CDR3 is TGTGCCAGCAGCGGGACTAGCGGGGTAGAGACCCAGTACTTC.

The V and J genes are TRBV2 and TRBJ1-2; D perhaps matches TRBD1 (6 bases). CDR3 length equals 11 residues. Trimming took 10 bases from V and 8 from J, leaving 14 bases between them. CDR1 is SNHLY and CDR2 is FYNNEI in the germline V gene. The CDR3 loop reads CATRTVGGYTF. CDR3 DNA: TGTGCCACCCGGACAGTTGGCGGCTACACCTTC.

The rearrangement uses TRBV27 and TRBJ1-2; 10 positions agree with TRBD1. The CDR3 runs to 14 residues. The germline V gene has CDR1 MNHEY and CDR2 SMNVEV (reference sequence). V shed 5 bases and J 4 bases; nucleotides not matched to a gene: 4. Here the CDR3 reads CASSVTGGTYGYTF. CDR3 DNA sequence: TGTGCCAGCAGTGTGACAGGGGGCACCTATGGCTACACCTTC.

The chain employs TRBV4-1 and TRBJ2-7, with TRBD1 identical over 9 bases. CDR3 length equals 15 residues. Germline-derived CDR1 and CDR2 are MGHRA and YSYEKL. Trimming removed 5 bases from V and 3 bases from J; junction bases left unmatched: 8. The CDR3 spells CASSYRDRDNYEQYF. The CDR3, as DNA: TGCGCCAGCAGCTACCGGGACAGGGACAACTACGAGCAGTACTTC.

The rearrangement links TRBV10-1 to TRBJ2-3; 7 nucleotides agree with TRBD2. Germline V gene sequence: CDR1 WNHNN, CDR2 SYGVQD (reference sequence). The CDR3 covers 17 residues. J lost 0 bases, V lost 3 bases, and 9 bases had no gene match. CDR3 bases: TGCGCCAGCAGTGATGTGCTAGCGGAGCTGAGCACAGATACGCAGTATTTT. It specifies CASSDVLAELSTDTQYF.

The rearrangement links TRBV9 to TRBJ2-5; 15 bases align to TRBD2. The V and J ends lost 8 bases and 7 bases, in that order; junction bases with no gene match: 15. This CDR3 region has 17 residues. Germline-derived CDR1 and CDR2 are SGDLS and YYNGEE. This CDR3 reads CASPKPGLAGGRWTQYF. The DNA of the CDR3 is TGTGCCAGTCCGAAACCGGGACTAGCGGGAGGCCGGTGGACCCAGTACTTC.

The chain joins TRBV27 to TRBJ2-7; 11 nucleotides agree with TRBD2. Per the germline V gene, CDR1 is MNHEY and CDR2 is SMNVEV (reference sequence). This CDR3 contains 16 residues. V lost 6 bases to trimming and J lost 2 bases; unmatched junction nucleotides: 9. The CDR3 loop reads CASRPIGTSGTYEQYF. The DNA of the CDR3 is TGTGCCAGCAGGCCCATCGGGACTAGCGGAACCTACGAGCAGTACTTC.

In its sample, this clone was seen once. The chain has TRBV7-2 and TRBJ2-3; D is ambiguous. The V gene's germline CDR1 is SGHTA and CDR2 FQGNSA. The V and J ends lost 5 bases and 1 base respectively, with 10 bases between them. This CDR3 contains 14 residues. CDR3 in amino acids: CASSPRVGTDTQYF. CDR3 in DNA: TGTGCCAGCAGCCCCCGAGTTGGCACAGATACGCAGTATTTT.

The V and J genes are TRBV27 and TRBJ2-5; D may correspond to TRBD1 or TRBD2 (5 bases each). V lost 2 bases, J lost 7 bases, and 23 bases lay in between. The germline V gene encodes CDR1 MNHEY and CDR2 SMNVEV (reference sequence). The CDR3 extends over 17 amino acids. This CDR3 reads CASSLTSRGGSPSTQYF. In DNA, the CDR3 is TGTGCCAGCAGTTTAACGTCTCGGGGCGGAAGTCCGTCGACCCAGTACTTC.

This sequence joins TRBV30 and TRBJ1-3, with D unresolved. In germline, CDR1 is GTSNPN, CDR2 SVGIG (reference sequence). V shed 2 bases and J shed 1 base, with 15 bases lying between them. This CDR3 is built from 16 residues. This CDR3 reads CAWSWTGLGSGNTIYF. CDR3 DNA sequence: TGTGCCTGGAGTTGGACCGGCCTCGGGTCTGGAAACACCATATATTTT.

Worth noting for this clone: The same CDR3 can be traced to other DNA sequences in this sample. The V call is TRBV5-1, the J call TRBJ2-2; no clear D. Looked up from germline, CDR1 is SGHRS and CDR2 is YFSETQ. The CDR3 loop spans 15 amino acids. V dropped 0 bases and J dropped 5 bases, with 11 bases sitting between them. CDR3 sequence: CASSLVWEGTGELFF. Written as DNA, the CDR3 is TGCGCCAGCAGCTTGGTCTGGGAAGGGACCGGGGAGCTGTTTTTT.

Note on this clone: Other DNA sequences of this sample code for an identical CDR3. The chain has TRBV15 and TRBJ2-5; 9 bases map to TRBD1. The ends lost 3 bases at V and 5 bases at J; junction bases unmatched: 4. Germline loops: CDR1 LNHNV, CDR2 YYDKDF (reference sequence). CDR3 size: 14 residues. The CDR3 loop is CATSRPGQGETQYF. CDR3 DNA: TGTGCCACCAGCAGGCCAGGACAGGGGGAGACCCAGTACTTC.

The chain combines TRBV27 with TRBJ2-7, with 9 bases aligning to TRBD2. V was clipped by 6 bases and J by 3 bases; unmatched bases: 3. CDR1 and CDR2 from the germline V gene are MNHEY and SMNVEV (reference sequence). The CDR3 length is 13 residues. The CDR3 DNA follows: TGTGCCAGCAGAAAGCGGGGGGACTACGAGCAGTACTTC. As protein: CASRKRGDYEQYF.

This chain joins TRBV6-1 and TRBJ2-5; 10 bases match TRBD1. Germline CDR1 and CDR2: MNHNS and SASEGT. V lost 5 bases, J lost 5 bases, and 8 bases stayed unmatched. This CDR3 has 15 amino acids. CDR3 sequence reads: CASSRTGGSMETQYF. The CDR3 bases are TGTGCCAGCAGTCGGACAGGGGGTTCTATGGAGACCCAGTACTTC.

The chain links TRBV5-1 to TRBJ1-6; a weak D match, TRBD1 (5 bases). V was pared by 4 bases and J by 4 bases, with 15 bases between. Germline loops: CDR1 SGHRS, CDR2 YFSETQ. CDR3 size: 16 residues. This CDR3 reads CASSTDRDFYNSPLHF. The CDR3 nucleotides read TGCGCCAGCAGCACCGACCGGGACTTTTATAATTCACCCCTCCACTTT.